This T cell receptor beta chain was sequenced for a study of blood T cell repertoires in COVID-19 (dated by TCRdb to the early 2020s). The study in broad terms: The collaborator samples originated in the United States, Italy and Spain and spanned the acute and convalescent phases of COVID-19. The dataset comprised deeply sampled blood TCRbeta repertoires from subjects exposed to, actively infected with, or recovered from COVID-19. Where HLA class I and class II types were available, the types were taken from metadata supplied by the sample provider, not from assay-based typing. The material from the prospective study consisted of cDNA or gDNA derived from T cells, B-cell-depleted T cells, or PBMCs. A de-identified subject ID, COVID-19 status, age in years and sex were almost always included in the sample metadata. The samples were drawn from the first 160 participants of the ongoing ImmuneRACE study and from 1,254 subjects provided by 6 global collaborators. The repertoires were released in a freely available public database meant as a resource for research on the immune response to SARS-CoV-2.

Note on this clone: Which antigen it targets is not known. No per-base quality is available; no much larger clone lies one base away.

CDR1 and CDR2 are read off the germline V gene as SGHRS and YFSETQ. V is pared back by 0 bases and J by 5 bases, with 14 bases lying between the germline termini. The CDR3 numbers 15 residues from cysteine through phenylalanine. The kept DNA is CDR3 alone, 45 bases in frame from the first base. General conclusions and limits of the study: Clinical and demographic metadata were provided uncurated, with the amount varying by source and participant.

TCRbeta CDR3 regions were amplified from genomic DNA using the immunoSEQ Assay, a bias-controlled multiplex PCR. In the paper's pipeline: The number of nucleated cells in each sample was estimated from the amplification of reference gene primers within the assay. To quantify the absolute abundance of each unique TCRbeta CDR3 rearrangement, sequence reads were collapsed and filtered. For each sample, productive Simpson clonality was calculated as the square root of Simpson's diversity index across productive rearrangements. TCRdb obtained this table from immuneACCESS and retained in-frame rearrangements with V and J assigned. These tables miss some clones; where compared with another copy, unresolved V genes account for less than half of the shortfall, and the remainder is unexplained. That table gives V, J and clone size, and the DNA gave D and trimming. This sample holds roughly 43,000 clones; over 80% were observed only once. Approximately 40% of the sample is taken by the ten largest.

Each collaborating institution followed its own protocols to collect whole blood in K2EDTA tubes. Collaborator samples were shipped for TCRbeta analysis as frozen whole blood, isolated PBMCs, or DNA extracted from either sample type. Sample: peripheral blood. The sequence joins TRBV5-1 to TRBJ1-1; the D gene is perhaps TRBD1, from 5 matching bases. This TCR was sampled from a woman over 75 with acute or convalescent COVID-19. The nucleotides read TGCGCCAGCAGCTTGGAGGTCAGGGAGGATACTGAAGCTTTCTTT. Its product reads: CASSLEVREDTEAFF.